This TCR beta chain is from a study of shared clonotypes between healthy human individuals. Overall study: Those who served as donors were a couple of women and three men between the ages of 18 and 49.

Deep was the level at which the assay was run. Replicate PCRs were loaded with around 0.3 ug DNA from unsorted PBMC, around 30,000 T cell genomes. TCRdb's table, derived via immunoSEQ multiplex PCR, lists solely in-frame clones and lacks some. The sample holds hundreds of thousands of clones, about 85% seen once. This clone was observed a handful of times. Its antigen is still unknown. Study-wide points: Sampling covered blood only; tissue repertoires likely differ.

Sequencing input: PBMCs. The TCR comes from a woman between 35 and 50 years old in good health. Some clones in this sample may be carry-over from other donors' samples.

The CDR3 sequence is CATSRSGGDTQYF. The CDR3 DNA reads as TGTGCCACCAGCAGGAGCGGTGGGGATACGCAGTATTTT. V is TRBV15 and J is TRBJ2-3; weak D call: TRBD2 (5 bases). CDR3 size: 13 residues. CDR1 and CDR2 from the germline V gene are LNHNV and YYDKDF (reference sequence). V lost 3 bases, J lost 6 bases, and 10 bases lay in between.